These T cell receptor beta chains were read from a single sample in a study of blood T cell repertoires in COVID-19. Some clones are missing from TCRdb's copy, which holds only in-frame ones; the method was immunoSEQ multiplex PCR. The sample lists 140,000 to 150,000 clones; approximately 86% were seen once. Specimen: PBMCs or T cells enriched from blood (not recorded which). These TCRs come from a woman aged 40-49 years who had been exposed to COVID-19. The CDR3 runs from the conserved cysteine through the conserved F or W. The D gene is left open where the match is weak.

>.|TRBJ2-3|TRBV19
CASSRLAGDTQYF
TGTGCCAGTAGCAGGCTAGCCGGAGATACGCAGTATTTT
>.|TRBJ2-5|TRBV5-1
CASSLVPGKETQYF
TGCGCCAGCAGCTTGGTCCCGGGGAAAGAGACCCAGTACTTC
>.|TRBJ2-7|TRBV12-2
CASAPGGRGSYEQYF
TGTGCAAGTGCTCCCGGGGGACGGGGGTCCTACGAGCAGTACTTC
>.|TRBJ1-2|TRBV4-3
CASSQDEQGEYGYTF
TGCGCCAGCAGCCAAGACGAACAGGGAGAATATGGCTACACCTTC
>.|TRBJ1-1|TRBV19
CASSIPRTEAFF
TGTGCCAGTAGTATCCCGAGAACTGAAGCTTTCTTT
>.|TRBJ2-5|TRBV9
CASSGGFSEETQYF
TGTGCCAGCAGCGGCGGTTTTTCGGAAGAGACCCAGTACTTC
>TRBD2|TRBJ2-1|TRBV10-3
CAISEGVAGASYNEQFF
TGTGCCATCAGTGAGGGGGTAGCGGGGGCTTCATACAATGAGCAGTTCTTC
>.|TRBJ1-3|TRBV7-6
CASSLTTTDRSGNTIYF
TGTGCCAGCAGCTTAACGACCACAGATCGCTCTGGAAACACCATATATTTT
>TRBD1|TRBJ1-5|TRBV7-8
CASSLGLGGGNQPQHF
TGTGCCAGCAGCTTAGGTTTAGGGGGCGGCAATCAGCCCCAGCATTTT
>.|TRBJ2-3|TRBV9
CASSASGYYSTDTQYF
TGTGCCAGCAGCGCGTCAGGGTATTATAGCACAGATACGCAGTATTTT
>TRBD2|TRBJ2-3|TRBV3-1/TRBV3-2
CASSQDRASGAVTQYF
TGTGCCAGCAGCCAAGATCGCGCTAGCGGGGCCGTTACGCAGTATTTT
>.|TRBJ1-4|TRBV9
CASSVGPGMSEKLFF
TGTGCCAGCAGCGTAGGTCCAGGGATGAGTGAAAAACTGTTTTTT
>.|TRBJ2-2|TRBV5-1
CASSWDQAGGELFF
TGCGCCAGCAGCTGGGATCAGGCGGGCGGGGAGCTGTTTTTT
>.|TRBJ1-2|TRBV2
CASSDSYGYTF
TGTGCCAGCAGCGACAGCTATGGCTACACCTTC